The TCR beta chain under discussion was sequenced for a study of shared clonotypes between healthy human individuals (TCRdb year 2020). Study-wide context: Three men and two women, aged 18 to 49 years, made up the cohort. For each donor, CD4 naive and CD4 memory were each given three plates, CD8 naive was given two plates, and CD8 memory was given one plate. To estimate repertoire size and how much clonotypes are shared between individuals, the study performed deep sequencing of blood TCR repertoires from 4 to 6 healthy adults. Different laboratories and diverse techniques were used to prepare libraries and sequence TCR repertoires, to increase sequencing depth and limit assay-specific biases. Per donor, leukapheresis produced somewhere between about 0.85 and 10 billion PBMCs.

Study-level results and caveats: Incomplete sequencing was indicated by rarefaction of sorted-subset datasets, despite the large sequencing depth. Estimated clonotype richness was generally larger for naive than for memory subsets. About 4.5% of naive CD4, around 3.5% of naive CD8, approximately 2.2% of memory CD4, and over 0.35% of memory CD8 clonotypes were shared across several donors. Pairwise subsampling indicated that sequencing depth was expected to affect the degree of clonotype sharing among donors. Sampling was restricted to blood, and TCR repertoires in tissue are likely to differ from TCR repertoires in blood. The genetic and exposure-history diversity represented was limited by the small number of donors. Higher generation probabilities were observed for clonotypes shared by all four sorted-subset donors than for non-shared clonotypes.

The V and J ends are trimmed by 7 bases and 3 bases, leaving 9 bases between them. For CDR1 and CDR2, the germline V gene (reference sequence) lists DFQATT and SNEGSKA. Including cysteine and phenylalanine, the CDR3 has 11 amino acids. Kept here is only the CDR3 DNA, which spans 33 bases and is read in frame from base 1. Using the deep immunoSEQ assay, TCR CDR3 regions were amplified from genomic DNA by multiplex PCR. For each cell subset, the extracted genomic DNA was distributed evenly across all wells of several immunoSEQ 96-well plates, and each plate served as one replicate. Each replicate PCR for sorted subsets received approximately 200 ng genomic DNA, equal to roughly 29,000 T cell genomes. Purified libraries were quantified with a Qubit 3.0 fluorometer, sized on a Bioanalyzer 2100, and re-quantified with the KAPA Library Quantification kit. A separate single-read 150-cycle Illumina NextSeq 550 flow cell was used to sequence each immunoSEQ 96-well plate. The authors' analysis ran thus. Because the immunoSEQ output included only junctional sequences and no quality scores, the filtering could not be the same as the filtering used for full-length reads. To assign V/J genes and CDR3, sequences were annotated against IMGT germline references using PyIR, a Python wrapper for IgBLAST v1.9. Any read was removed if the V/J assignment was weak (E-value above 1e-6), the CDR3 was missing, or the read contained stop codons, out-of-frame junctions, or ambiguous translated residues. V3J clonotypes were defined by identical inferred V gene, J gene, and CDR3 amino acid sequence. The percentage overlap between two repertoires was calculated by dividing the number of shared unique clonotypes by the size of the smaller repertoire. Repertoire richness was assessed with RTK rarefaction, the Chao1 estimator, and Recon v2.1 estimates of unobserved clonotypes. OLGA was used to compute generation probabilities for all TCRbeta clonotypes that the gDNA method yielded from a few donors. This is the immuneACCESS table as TCRdb keeps it, with only in-frame sequences that have V and J called. A part of the clones is gone; compared with another copy, unresolved V genes explain less than half, and the rest is unexplained. That table furnishes V, J and clone size, whereas the DNA furnished D and trimming. The sample has roughly 400,000 clones on record, approximately 96% of them singletons. Of the sample, 0.25% to 0.35% is held by the ten largest clones.

As to this clone: Its antigen is not yet known. No clone much larger than this one lies a single base away; base qualities are absent.

Healthy HIV-negative adults with no recently reported acute infections or vaccinations were included as donors. Every donor was a Caucasian adult residing in Nashville, Tennessee, USA. CD8 memory samples combined magnetically selected CD45RO+ cells with CCR7-negative CD45RA+ effector memory (TemRA) cells. Blood was obtained by leukapheresis, after which PBMCs were separated by Ficoll-Histopaque density gradient centrifugation and cryopreserved in liquid nitrogen vapor phase. Purity and quantity of every magnetically sorted T cell population were checked by analytical flow cytometry. Each sorted fraction had its genomic DNA isolated and then quantified by UV absorbance on a Nanodrop 2000c.

Rearrangement joined TRBV20-1 to TRBJ1-1, with a tentative D gene TRBD1 over 5 matching bases. The clonotype originates from a man younger than 45 in good health. Specimen: memory CD8+ T cells sorted from blood. The cell subset or site label corresponds to: CD45RO+ cells pooled with CCR7-negative TemRA cells. The CDR3 region: CSGRDYTEAFF. Read as DNA, the sequence is TGCAGTGGCAGGGATTACACTGAAGCTTTCTTT.